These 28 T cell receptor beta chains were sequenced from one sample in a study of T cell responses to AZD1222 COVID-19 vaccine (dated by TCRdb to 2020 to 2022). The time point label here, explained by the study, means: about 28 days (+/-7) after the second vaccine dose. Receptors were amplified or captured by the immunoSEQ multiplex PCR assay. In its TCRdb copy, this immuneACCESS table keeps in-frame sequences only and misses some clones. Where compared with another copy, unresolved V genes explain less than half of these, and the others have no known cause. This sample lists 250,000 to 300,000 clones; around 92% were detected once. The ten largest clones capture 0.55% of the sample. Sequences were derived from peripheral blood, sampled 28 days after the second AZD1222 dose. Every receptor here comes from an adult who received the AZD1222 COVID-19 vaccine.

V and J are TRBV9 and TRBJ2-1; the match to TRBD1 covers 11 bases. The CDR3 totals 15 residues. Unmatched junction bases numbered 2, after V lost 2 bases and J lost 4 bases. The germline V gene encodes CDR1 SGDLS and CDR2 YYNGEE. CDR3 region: CASSVGQGAYNEQFF. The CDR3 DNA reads TGTGCCAGCAGCGTTGGACAGGGGGCATACAATGAGCAGTTCTTC.

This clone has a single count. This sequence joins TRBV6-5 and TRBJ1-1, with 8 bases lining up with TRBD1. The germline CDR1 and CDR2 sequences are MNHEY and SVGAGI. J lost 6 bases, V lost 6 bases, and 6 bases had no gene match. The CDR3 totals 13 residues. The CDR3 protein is CASSGQGRAEAFF. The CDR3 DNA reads TGTGCCAGCAGCGGACAGGGTAGGGCTGAAGCTTTCTTT.

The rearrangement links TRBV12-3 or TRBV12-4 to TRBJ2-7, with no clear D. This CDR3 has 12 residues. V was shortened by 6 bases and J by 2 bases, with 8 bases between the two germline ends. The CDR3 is CASSPSPYEQYF. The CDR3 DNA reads TGTGCCAGCAGCCCCTCCCCCTACGAGCAGTACTTC.

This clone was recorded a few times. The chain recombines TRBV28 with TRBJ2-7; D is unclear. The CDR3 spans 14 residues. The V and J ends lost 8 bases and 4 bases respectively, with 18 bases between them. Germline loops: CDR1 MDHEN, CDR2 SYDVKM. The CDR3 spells CASLSFGPLYEQYF. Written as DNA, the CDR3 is TGTGCCAGCTTGTCGTTCGGACCCCTTTACGAGCAGTACTTC.

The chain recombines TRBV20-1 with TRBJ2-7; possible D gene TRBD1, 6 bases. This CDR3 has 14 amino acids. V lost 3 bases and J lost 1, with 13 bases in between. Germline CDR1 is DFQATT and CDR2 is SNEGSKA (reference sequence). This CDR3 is CSASGTLYSYEQYF. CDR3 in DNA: TGCAGTGCTAGTGGGACACTTTATTCCTACGAGCAGTACTTC.

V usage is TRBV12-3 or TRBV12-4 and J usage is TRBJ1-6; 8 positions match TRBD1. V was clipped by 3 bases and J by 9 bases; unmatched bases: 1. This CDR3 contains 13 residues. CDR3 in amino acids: CASSLDRASPLHF. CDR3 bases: TGTGCCAGCAGTTTGGACAGGGCTTCACCCCTCCACTTT.

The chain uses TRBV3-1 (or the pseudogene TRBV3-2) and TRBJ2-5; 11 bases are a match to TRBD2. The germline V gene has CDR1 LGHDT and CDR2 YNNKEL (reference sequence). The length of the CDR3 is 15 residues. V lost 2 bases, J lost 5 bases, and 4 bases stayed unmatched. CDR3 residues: CASSQPSGRRETQYF. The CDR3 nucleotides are TGTGCCAGCAGCCAACCTAGCGGGAGGCGTGAGACCCAGTACTTC.

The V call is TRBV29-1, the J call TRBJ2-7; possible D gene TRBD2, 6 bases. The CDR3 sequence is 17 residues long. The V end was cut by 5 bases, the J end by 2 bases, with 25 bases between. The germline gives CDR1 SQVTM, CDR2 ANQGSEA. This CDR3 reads CSVREPTLATNPYEQYF. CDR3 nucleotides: TGCAGCGTTCGGGAACCCACTCTAGCGACCAACCCCTACGAGCAGTACTTC.

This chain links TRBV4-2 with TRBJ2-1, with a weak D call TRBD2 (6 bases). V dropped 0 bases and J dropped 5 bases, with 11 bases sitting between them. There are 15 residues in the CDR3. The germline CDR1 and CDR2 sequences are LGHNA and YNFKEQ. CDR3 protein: CASSQDAGPNNEQFF. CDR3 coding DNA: TGTGCCAGCAGCCAAGATGCGGGACCCAACAATGAGCAGTTCTTC.

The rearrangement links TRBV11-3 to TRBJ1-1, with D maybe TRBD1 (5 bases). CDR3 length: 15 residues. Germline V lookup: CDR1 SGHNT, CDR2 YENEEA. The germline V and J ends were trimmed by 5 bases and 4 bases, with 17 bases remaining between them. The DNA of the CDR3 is TGTGCCAGCAGCCCCACGGCGGGGCCAGGCACTGAAGCTTTCTTT. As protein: CASSPTAGPGTEAFF.

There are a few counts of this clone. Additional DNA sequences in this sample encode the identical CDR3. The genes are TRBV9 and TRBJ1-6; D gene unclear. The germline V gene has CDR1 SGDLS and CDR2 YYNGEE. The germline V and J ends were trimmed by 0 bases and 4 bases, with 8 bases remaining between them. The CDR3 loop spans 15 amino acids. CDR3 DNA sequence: TGTGCCAGCAGCGTAGCACCAGGTTATAATTCACCCCTCCACTTT. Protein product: CASSVAPGYNSPLHF.

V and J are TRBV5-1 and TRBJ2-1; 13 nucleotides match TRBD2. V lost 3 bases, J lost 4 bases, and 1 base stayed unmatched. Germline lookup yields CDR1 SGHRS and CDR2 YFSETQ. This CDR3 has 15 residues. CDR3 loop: CASSSLAGGYNEQFF. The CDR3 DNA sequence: TGCGCCAGCAGCTCACTAGCGGGAGGGTACAATGAGCAGTTCTTC.

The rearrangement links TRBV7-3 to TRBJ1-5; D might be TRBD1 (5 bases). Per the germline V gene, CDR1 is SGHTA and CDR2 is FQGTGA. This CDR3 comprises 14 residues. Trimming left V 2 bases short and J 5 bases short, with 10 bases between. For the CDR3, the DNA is TGTGCCAGCAGCTTAGGGGCAGGAGATCAGCCCCAGCATTTT. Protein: CASSLGAGDQPQHF.

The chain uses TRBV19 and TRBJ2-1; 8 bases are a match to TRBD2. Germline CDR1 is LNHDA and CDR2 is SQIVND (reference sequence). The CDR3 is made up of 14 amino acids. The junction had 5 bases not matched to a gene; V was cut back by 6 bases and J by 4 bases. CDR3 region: CASREREPYNEQFF. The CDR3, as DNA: TGTGCCAGTAGGGAGCGGGAGCCTTACAATGAGCAGTTCTTC.

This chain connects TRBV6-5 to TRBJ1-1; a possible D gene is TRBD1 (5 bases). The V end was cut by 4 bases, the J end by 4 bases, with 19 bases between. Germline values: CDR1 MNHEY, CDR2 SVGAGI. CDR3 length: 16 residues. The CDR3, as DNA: TGTGCCAGCAGTTCCTTACTCCTGACAGCGAGCACTGAAGCTTTCTTT. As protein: CASSSLLLTASTEAFF.

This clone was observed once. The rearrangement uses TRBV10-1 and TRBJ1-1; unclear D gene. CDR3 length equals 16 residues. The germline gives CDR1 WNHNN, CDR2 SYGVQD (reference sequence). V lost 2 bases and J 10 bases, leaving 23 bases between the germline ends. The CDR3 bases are TGCGCCAGCAGTGAGGGGCAGCGGGGTAGCAAGTTGGGAGCTTTCTTT. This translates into CASSEGQRGSKLGAFF.

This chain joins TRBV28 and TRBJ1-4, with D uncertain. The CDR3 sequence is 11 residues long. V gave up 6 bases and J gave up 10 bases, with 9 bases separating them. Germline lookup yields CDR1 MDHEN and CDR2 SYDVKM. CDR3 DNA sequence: TGTGCCAGCAGGACCCCGGGAAAACTGTTTTTT. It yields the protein CASRTPGKLFF.

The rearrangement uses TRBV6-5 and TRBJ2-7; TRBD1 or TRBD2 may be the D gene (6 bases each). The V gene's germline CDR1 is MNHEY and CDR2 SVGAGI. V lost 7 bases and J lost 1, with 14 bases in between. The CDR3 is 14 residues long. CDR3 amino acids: CASTEGGGSYEQYF. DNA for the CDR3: TGTGCCAGCACCGAAGGAGGGGGGTCCTACGAGCAGTACTTC.

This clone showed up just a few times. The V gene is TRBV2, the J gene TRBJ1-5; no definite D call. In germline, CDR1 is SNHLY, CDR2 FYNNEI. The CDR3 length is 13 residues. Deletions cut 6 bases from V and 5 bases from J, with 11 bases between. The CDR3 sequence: CASSLKWDQPQHF. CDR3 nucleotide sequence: TGTGCCAGCAGCCTGAAGTGGGATCAGCCCCAGCATTTT.

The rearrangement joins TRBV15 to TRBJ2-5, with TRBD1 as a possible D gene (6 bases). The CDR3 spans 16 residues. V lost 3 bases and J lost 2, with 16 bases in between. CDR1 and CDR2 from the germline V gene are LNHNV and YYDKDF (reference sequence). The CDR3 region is CATSRARLTGQETQYF. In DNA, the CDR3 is TGTGCCACCAGCAGGGCTAGACTTACAGGGCAAGAGACCCAGTACTTC.

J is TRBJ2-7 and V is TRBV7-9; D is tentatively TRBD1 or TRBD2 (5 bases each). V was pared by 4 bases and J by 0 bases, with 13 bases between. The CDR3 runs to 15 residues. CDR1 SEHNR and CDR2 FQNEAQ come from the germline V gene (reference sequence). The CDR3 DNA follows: TGTGCCAGCAGCTCATCGGGACGGCCCTCCTACGAGCAGTACTTC. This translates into CASSSSGRPSYEQYF.

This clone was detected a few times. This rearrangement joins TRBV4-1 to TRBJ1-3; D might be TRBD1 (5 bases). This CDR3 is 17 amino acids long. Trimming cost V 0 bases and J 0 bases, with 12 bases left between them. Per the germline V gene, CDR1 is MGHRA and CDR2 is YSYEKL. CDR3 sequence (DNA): TGCGCCAGCAGCCAAGATTGGGAGACAGACTCTGGAAACACCATATATTTT. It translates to CASSQDWETDSGNTIYF.

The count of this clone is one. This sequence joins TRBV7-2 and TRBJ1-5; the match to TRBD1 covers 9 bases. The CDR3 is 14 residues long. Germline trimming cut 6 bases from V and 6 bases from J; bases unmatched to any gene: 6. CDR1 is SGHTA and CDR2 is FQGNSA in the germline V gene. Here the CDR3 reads CASSPGTGFQPQHF. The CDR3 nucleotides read TGTGCCAGCAGTCCCGGGACAGGGTTTCAGCCCCAGCATTTT.

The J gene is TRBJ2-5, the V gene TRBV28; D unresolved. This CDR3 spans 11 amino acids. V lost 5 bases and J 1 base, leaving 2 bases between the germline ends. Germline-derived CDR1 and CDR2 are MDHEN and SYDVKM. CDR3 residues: CASSLQETQYF. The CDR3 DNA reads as TGTGCCAGCAGTCTCCAAGAGACCCAGTACTTC.

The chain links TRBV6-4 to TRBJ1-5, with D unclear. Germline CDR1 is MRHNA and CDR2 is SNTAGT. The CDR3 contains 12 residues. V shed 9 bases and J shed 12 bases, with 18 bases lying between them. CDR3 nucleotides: TGTGCCAGTGGCGGACGCCGCCTTCACCAGCATTTT. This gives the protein CASGGRRLHQHF.

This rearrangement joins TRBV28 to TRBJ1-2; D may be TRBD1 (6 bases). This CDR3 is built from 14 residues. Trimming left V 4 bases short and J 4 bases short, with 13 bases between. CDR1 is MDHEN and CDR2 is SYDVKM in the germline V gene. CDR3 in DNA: TGTGCCAGCAGTTCCTCCGGGACACCCTATGGCTACACCTTC. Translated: CASSSSGTPYGYTF.

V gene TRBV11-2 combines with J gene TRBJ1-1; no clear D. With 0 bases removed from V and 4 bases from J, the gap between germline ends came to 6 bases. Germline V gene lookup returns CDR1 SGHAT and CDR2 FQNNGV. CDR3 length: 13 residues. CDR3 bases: TGTGCCAGCAGCTTAGATCGAACCACTGAAGCTTTCTTT. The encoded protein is CASSLDRTTEAFF.

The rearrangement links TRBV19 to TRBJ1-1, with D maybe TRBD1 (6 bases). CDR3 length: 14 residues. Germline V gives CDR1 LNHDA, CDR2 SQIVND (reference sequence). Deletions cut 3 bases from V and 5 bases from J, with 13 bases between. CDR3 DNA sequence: TGTGCCAGTAGTATTAGGGGGGAAGGGACTGAAGCTTTCTTT. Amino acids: CASSIRGEGTEAFF. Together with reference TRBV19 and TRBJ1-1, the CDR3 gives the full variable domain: DGGITQSPKYLFRKEGQNVTLSCEQNLNHDAMYWYRQDPGQGLRLIYYSQIVNDFQKGDIAEGYSVSREKKESFPLTVTSAQKNPTAFYLCASSIRGEGTEAFFGQGTRLTVV.